What follows are 9 T cell receptor beta chains derived from one specimen sequenced in a study of shared clonotypes between healthy human individuals. Generated by immunoSEQ multiplex PCR, the TCRdb table keeps only in-frame clones and is missing some. The table includes 850,000 to 1,200,000 clones, about 75% detected once. Sequenced input: memory CD4+ T cells sorted from blood. Subset in this sample: CD45RA-negative fraction. The origin of the receptors is a man aged 18 to 29 in good health.

J is TRBJ2-5 and V is TRBV30; D may correspond to TRBD1 or TRBD2 (5 bases each). The CDR3 spans 15 residues. Germline CDR1 and CDR2: GTSNPN and SVGIG (reference sequence). Trimming left V 5 bases short and J 5 bases short, with 21 bases between. CDR3 bases: TGTGCCTGGTCGAGGGCAGGGAAGGGCTGGGAGACCCAGTACTTC. It yields the protein CAWSRAGKGWETQYF. Based on the CDR3 plus reference TRBV30 and TRBJ2-5, the full variable domain is SQTIHQWPATLVQPVGSPLSLECTVEGTSNPNLYWYRQAAGRGLQLLFYSVGIGQISSEVPQNLSASRPQDRQFILSSKKLLLSDSGFYLCAWSRAGKGWETQYFGPGTRLLVL.

The rearrangement joins TRBV11-2 to TRBJ2-3; possibly TRBD1 or TRBD2 for D (6 bases each). Trimming stripped 0 bases from V and 7 bases from J, with 14 bases between. The CDR3 totals 15 residues. The V gene's germline CDR1 is SGHAT and CDR2 FQNNGV. The CDR3 DNA reads as TGTGCCAGCAGCTTAGATCAGAAAGGGGGGAATACGCAGTATTTT. This gives the protein CASSLDQKGGNTQYF.

This chain joins TRBV7-8 and TRBJ2-3; D possibly corresponds to TRBD2 (6 bases). The CDR3 loop spans 13 amino acids. Looked up from germline, CDR1 is SGHVS and CDR2 is FQNEAQ. With 1 base removed from V and 9 bases from J, the gap between germline ends came to 11 bases. This CDR3 is CASSLEEGRTQYF. The CDR3 bases are TGTGCCAGCAGCTTAGAGGAGGGCCGGACGCAGTATTTT.

The chain couples TRBV10-2 to TRBJ1-4; maybe TRBD1 (6 bases). The CDR3 has 14 residues. Per the germline V gene, CDR1 is WSHSY and CDR2 is SAAADI. The germline V and J ends were trimmed by 6 bases and 8 bases, with 16 bases remaining between them. In nucleotides, the CDR3 is TGCGCCAGCAGCCTACAGGGTTTCCGGGAAAAACTGTTTTTT. Translating gives CASSLQGFREKLFF.

V is TRBV30 and J is TRBJ1-5; TRBD1 matches at 8 bases. The V gene's germline CDR1 is GTSNPN and CDR2 SVGIG (reference sequence). The CDR3 covers 15 residues. After removal of 3 bases from V and 2 bases from J, the junction contained 6 bases not matched to a gene. For the CDR3, the DNA is TGTGCCTGGAGAGCCGACAGGGGCCGCAATCAGCCCCAGCATTTT. Amino acids: CAWRADRGRNQPQHF.

Regarding this clone: At the DNA level, this CDR3 is encoded by other sequences in the same sample as well. The chain links TRBV28 to TRBJ1-2, with a possible D match to TRBD1 (5 bases). Germline V gene sequence: CDR1 MDHEN, CDR2 SYDVKM. CDR3 size: 13 residues. The ends were cut back, 2 bases at V and 2 bases at J, with 6 bases in the middle. This CDR3 reads CASSLNRNYGYTF. In DNA form, the CDR3 reads TGTGCCAGCAGTTTAAACAGGAACTATGGCTACACCTTC.

Written as DNA, the CDR3 is TGCGCCAGCAGCTTGGGCACCTACGAGCAGTACTTC. Amino acid sequence: CASSLGTYEQYF. This chain connects TRBV5-1 to TRBJ2-7; no clear D. This CDR3 has 12 residues. With 0 bases removed from V and 2 bases from J, the gap between germline ends came to 3 bases. Germline lookup yields CDR1 SGHRS and CDR2 YFSETQ.

This clone was seen a handful of times. The rearrangement uses TRBV6-5 and TRBJ1-1; D unclear. Germline CDR1 and CDR2: MNHEY and SVGAGI. CDR3 size: 14 residues. Trimming removed 6 bases at V and 4 bases at J, with 15 bases between. In DNA, the CDR3 is TGTGCCAGCAGGCCGAGTGGAGGGCCCACTGAAGCTTTCTTT. Protein sequence: CASRPSGGPTEAFF.

This sequence joins TRBV18 and TRBJ1-6; D is unclear. V was cut by 2 bases and J by 8 bases, with 10 bases left in between. The CDR3 is 14 amino acids. CDR1 KGHSH and CDR2 LQKENI come from the germline V gene. CDR3 loop: CASSPSGVDSPLHF. The CDR3 nucleotides are TGTGCCAGCTCACCAAGCGGGGTCGATTCACCCCTCCACTTT.